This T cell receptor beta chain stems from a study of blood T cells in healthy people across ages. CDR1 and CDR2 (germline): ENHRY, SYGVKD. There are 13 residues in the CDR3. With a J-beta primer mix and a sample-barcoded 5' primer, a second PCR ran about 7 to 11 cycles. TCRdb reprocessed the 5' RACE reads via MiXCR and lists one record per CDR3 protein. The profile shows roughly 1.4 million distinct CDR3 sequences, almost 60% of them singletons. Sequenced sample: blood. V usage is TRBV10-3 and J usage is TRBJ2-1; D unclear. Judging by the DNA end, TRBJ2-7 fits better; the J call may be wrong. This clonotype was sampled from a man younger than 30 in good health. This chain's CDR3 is CAISEEDYNEQYF. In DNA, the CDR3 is TGTGCCATCAGTGAAGAGGATTACAATGAGCAGTACTTC.